Listed here are 10 T cell receptor beta chains from one sample, sequenced in a study of T cell repertoires in cytomegalovirus infection. TCRdb redid the calling of the reads with MiXCR, one entry per CDR3 protein. The sample has a few hundred thousand distinct CDR3 sequences, approximately 22% seen once. No antigen has been identified for these receptors. The material was cultured PBMCs, obtained from culture after CMV antigen stimulation. The receptors were gathered from a human donor in good health (CMV status not recorded). Some clones in this sample may be carry-over from other donors' samples.

The rearrangement links TRBV29-1 to TRBJ1-1; D may be TRBD1 (6 bases). This CDR3 region has 14 residues. V was cut by 4 bases and J by 1 base, with 13 bases left in between. CDR1 SQVTM and CDR2 ANQGSEA come from the germline V gene. CDR3: CSVVVRGPNTEAFF. The CDR3 nucleotides are TGCAGCGTTGTGGTCCGGGGGCCGAACACTGAAGCTTTCTTT.

The count of this clonotype is one. The chain uses TRBV7-9 and TRBJ2-5; 8 bases line up with TRBD1. From germline, CDR1 is SEHNR and CDR2 FQNEAQ (reference sequence). Trimming removed 1 base from V and 7 bases from J; junction bases left unmatched: 17. The CDR3 covers 18 residues. The CDR3 is CASSLEGQATLARATQYF. CDR3 nucleotides: TGTGCCAGCAGCTTAGAGGGACAGGCAACCCTGGCGCGGGCGACCCAGTACTTC.

This clonotype was found a few times. The V call is TRBV6-5, the J call TRBJ1-1; D possibly corresponds to TRBD1 (6 bases). CDR1 MNHEY and CDR2 SVGAGI come from the germline V gene. This CDR3 has 14 residues. Between the trimmed V and J ends, which lost 4 bases and 5 bases, there was a span of 14 bases. DNA of the CDR3: TGTGCCAGCAGTTTCGACAGGAGTCAGACTGAAGCTTTCTTT. This encodes CASSFDRSQTEAFF.

This clonotype was seen a few times. The chain carries TRBV6-2 or TRBV6-3 and TRBJ1-5; TRBD1 matches at 7 bases. Looked up from germline, CDR1 is MNHEY and CDR2 is SVGEGT. The CDR3 is 16 amino acids. The J segment lost 4 bases and the V segment lost 3 bases, leaving 9 bases of the junction unmatched. CDR3: CASSYVSRGTNQPQHF. Here the CDR3 DNA reads TGTGCCAGCAGTTATGTCAGCAGGGGGACTAATCAGCCCCAGCATTTT.

The chain has TRBV28 and TRBJ2-7, with 12 bases matching TRBD1. Per the germline V gene, CDR1 is MDHEN and CDR2 is SYDVKM. V trimming: 4 bases; J trimming: 0 bases; junction bases outside the gene matches: 13. The CDR3 has 19 residues. CDR3 nucleotide sequence: TGTGCCAGCAGTTCCCCGCGGGACAGGGGGCGAAGAAGCTCCTACGAGCAGTACTTC. This encodes CASSSPRDRGRRSSYEQYF.

The gene calls are TRBV28 and TRBJ2-3; unclear D gene. The CDR3 extends over 14 amino acids. V was cut by 6 bases and J by 14 bases, with 24 bases left in between. The germline V gene encodes CDR1 MDHEN and CDR2 SYDVKM. DNA of the CDR3: TGTGCCAGCAGCCTTCAAACTCGGACGGTCGAAACGTATTTT. This encodes CASSLQTRTVETYF.

The genes are TRBV27 and TRBJ1-1; D call uncertain. The V gene lost 5 bases and the J gene lost 0 bases, with 10 bases spanning the gap. This CDR3 spans 14 amino acids. Germline loops: CDR1 MNHEY, CDR2 SMNVEV (reference sequence). CDR3 sequence reads: CASSGLRMNTEAFF. The CDR3 region has the DNA TGTGCCAGCAGTGGCCTGAGGATGAACACTGAAGCTTTCTTT.

This clonotype has a handful of counts. The CDR3 loop reads CASSLDGGSSYGYTF. Written as DNA, the CDR3 is TGTGCCAGCAGTTTAGACGGGGGAAGCAGCTATGGCTACACCTTC. The chain uses TRBV27 and TRBJ1-2; TRBD1 might be the D (5 bases). Germline lookup yields CDR1 MNHEY and CDR2 SMNVEV (reference sequence). The germline V and J ends were trimmed by 2 bases and 4 bases, with 14 bases remaining between them. The CDR3 is 15 residues long.

This clonotype was seen a few times. This chain joins TRBV19 and TRBJ2-1; 8 bases align to TRBD2. CDR3 length equals 12 residues. Germline CDR1 is LNHDA and CDR2 is SQIVND (reference sequence). The CDR3 sequence: CVVASGYNEQFF. CDR3 DNA: TGTGTCGTGGCTAGCGGGTACAATGAGCAGTTCTTC. Complete variable domain (other parts from reference TRBV19 and TRBJ2-1): DGGITQSPKYLFRKEGQNVTLSCEQNLNHDAMYWYRQDPGQGLRLIYYSQIVNDFQKGDIAEGYSVSREKKESFPLTVTSAQKNPTAFYLCVVASGYNEQFFGPGTRLTVL.

This clonotype appeared a few times. J is TRBJ2-1 and V is TRBV7-9; 10 bases match TRBD2. Germline V gene data show CDR1 as SEHNR and CDR2 as FQNEAQ (reference sequence). This CDR3 is 16 amino acids long. J was trimmed by 10 bases and V by 5 bases; bases with no gene match: 14. The CDR3 protein is CASSQGGTSVSKEQFF. In DNA form, the CDR3 reads TGTGCCAGCAGCCAAGGAGGGACTAGCGTATCAAAGGAGCAGTTCTTC.